The 24 T cell receptor beta chains below were found in one sample sequenced in a study of T cell responses to AZD1222 COVID-19 vaccine. Sequenced by immunoSEQ multiplex PCR; TCRdb stores in-frame clones only, minus some. The sample has about 160,000 clones; about 88% are singletons. The source material was peripheral blood, sampled on day 0 of AZD1222 vaccination. The source of these receptors is an adult in good health.

This chain links TRBV5-6 with TRBJ1-4; tentatively, D is TRBD1 (5 bases). The CDR3 totals 14 residues. Germline V gives CDR1 SGHDT, CDR2 YYEEEE. Trimming took off 1 base at V and 8 bases at J, with 12 bases between the two ends. For the CDR3, the DNA is TGTGCCAGCAGCTTGTTTAGGGGTGGGGAAAAACTGTTTTTT. Translated, it gives CASSLFRGGEKLFF.

The CDR3 is CASSEAPGQPQHF. The CDR3 DNA sequence: TGTGCCAGCAGTGAAGCGCCGGGTCAGCCCCAGCATTTT. The gene calls are TRBV6-1 and TRBJ1-5; no clear D. The CDR3 contains 13 residues. From germline, CDR1 is MNHNS and CDR2 SASEGT. V was cut by 0 bases and J by 6 bases, with 6 bases left in between.

V gene TRBV20-1 combines with J gene TRBJ2-1; D unclear. Germline CDR1 and CDR2: DFQATT and SNEGSKA (reference sequence). This CDR3 region has 11 residues. V shed 3 bases and J shed 10 bases, with 10 bases lying between them. The CDR3 loop reads CSASDLGEQFF. CDR3 coding DNA: TGCAGTGCTAGCGATCTCGGGGAGCAGTTCTTC.

This sequence joins TRBV5-1 and TRBJ2-1; 12 bases fit TRBD2. The CDR3 loop spans 18 amino acids. The ends lost 2 bases at V and 4 bases at J; junction bases unmatched: 10. CDR1 is SGHRS, CDR2 YFSETQ, per germline. The CDR3 bases are TGCGCCAGCAGCTTTAGGCCTAGCGGGGGGGCCGGGTACAATGAGCAGTTCTTC. Translation gives CASSFRPSGGAGYNEQFF. Supplemented by reference TRBV5-1 and TRBJ2-1, the full variable domain reads KAGVTQTPRYLIKTRGQQVTLSCSPISGHRSVSWYQQTPGQGLQFLFEYFSETQRNKGNFPGRFSGRQFSNSRSEMNVSTLELGDSALYLCASSFRPSGGAGYNEQFFGPGTRLTVL.

A word on this clone: This CDR3 is also generated by other DNA sequences in the sample. The chain links TRBV6-2 or TRBV6-3 to TRBJ2-7; D possibly uses TRBD1 or TRBD2 (7 bases each). Germline V gene lookup returns CDR1 MNHEY and CDR2 SVGEGT. V lost 6 bases, J lost 0 bases, and 12 bases lay in between. The CDR3 covers 14 residues. Here the CDR3 reads CASSPRGGSYEQYF. The CDR3 DNA is TGTGCCAGCAGCCCCAGGGGGGGCTCCTACGAGCAGTACTTC.

This sequence joins TRBV19 and TRBJ1-2; D unclear. Trimming pared 11 bases from V and 3 bases from J, leaving 16 bases between. This CDR3 region has 13 residues. Germline V gene data show CDR1 as LNHDA and CDR2 as SQIVND (reference sequence). This CDR3 reads CAVRAIGHYGYTF. In nucleotides, the CDR3 is TGTGCCGTCCGGGCCATAGGGCACTATGGCTACACCTTC.

The chain is built from TRBV6-2 or TRBV6-3 and TRBJ2-3; D perhaps matches TRBD1 (7 bases). Germline V lookup: CDR1 MNHEY, CDR2 SVGEGT. The CDR3 is 18 amino acids. Trimming shortened V by 2 bases and J by 0 bases, and 18 bases separated the two germline ends. CDR3 nucleotides: TGTGCCAGCAGTTACCCCCGGAGGGGGCCTACTAGCACAGATACGCAGTATTTT. The encoded protein is CASSYPRRGPTSTDTQYF.

The chain recombines TRBV28 with TRBJ2-7; TRBD2 aligns across 10 bases. CDR1 is MDHEN, CDR2 SYDVKM, per germline. V shed 0 bases and J 7 bases; nucleotides not matched to a gene: 3. This CDR3 region has 14 residues. The CDR3 here is CASSLWGLASEQYF. In DNA, the CDR3 is TGTGCCAGCAGTTTATGGGGACTAGCGAGTGAGCAGTACTTC.

V gene TRBV27 combines with J gene TRBJ2-2; TRBD2 matches at 7 bases. The junction had 8 bases not matched to a gene; V was cut back by 5 bases and J by 2 bases. The germline V gene has CDR1 MNHEY and CDR2 SMNVEV (reference sequence). The CDR3 extends over 16 amino acids. This chain's CDR3 is CASSRRSSGNTGELFF. DNA of the CDR3: TGTGCCAGCAGTAGGAGGTCTAGCGGAAACACCGGGGAGCTGTTTTTT.

The chain carries TRBV13 and TRBJ2-3; 9 bases fit TRBD1. V shed 0 bases and J 3 bases; nucleotides not matched to a gene: 7. The CDR3 has 17 amino acids. Germline loops: CDR1 PRHDT, CDR2 FYEKMQ (reference sequence). CDR3 loop: CASSLGGGTGSTDTQYF. CDR3 DNA: TGTGCCAGCAGCTTAGGAGGGGGGACAGGGTCGACAGATACGCAGTATTTT.

The V gene is TRBV27, the J gene TRBJ2-3; 9 bases line up with TRBD2. This CDR3 region has 16 residues. Germline V CDR1 and CDR2: MNHEY, SMNVEV (reference sequence). Unmatched junction bases numbered 4, after V lost 2 bases and J lost 1 base. In DNA, the CDR3 is TGTGCCAGCAGTTTAGCTCGCGGGAGGGGCACAGATACGCAGTATTTT. It translates to CASSLARGRGTDTQYF.

The chain combines TRBV5-4 with TRBJ2-1, with 15 positions matching TRBD2. The junction had 8 bases not matched to a gene; V was cut back by 5 bases and J by 5 bases. CDR3 length equals 17 residues. CDR1 and CDR2 (germline): SGHNT, YYREEE (reference sequence). CDR3 sequence: CASRSGTSGRKDNEQFF. CDR3 nucleotide sequence: TGTGCCAGCAGATCCGGGACTAGCGGGAGGAAAGACAATGAGCAGTTCTTC.

V usage is TRBV19 and J usage is TRBJ2-3, with TRBD2 matching over 8 bases. The length of the CDR3 is 14 residues. Trimming removed 7 bases from V and 1 base from J; junction bases left unmatched: 4. Germline-derived CDR1 and CDR2 are LNHDA and SQIVND (reference sequence). CDR3 nucleotide sequence: TGTGCCAGTACGGGTAGCGGGGGCACAGATACGCAGTATTTT. Its protein is CASTGSGGTDTQYF.

The chain carries TRBV5-4 and TRBJ1-1; possibly TRBD1 for D (5 bases). V dropped 4 bases and J dropped 2 bases, with 15 bases sitting between them. CDR1 is SGHNT and CDR2 is YYREEE in the germline V gene (reference sequence). The CDR3 loop spans 15 amino acids. The CDR3 loop is CASSPDPRGNTEAFF. The CDR3 DNA sequence: TGTGCCAGCAGCCCAGACCCAAGGGGAAACACTGAAGCTTTCTTT.

This chain uses TRBV7-2 with TRBJ2-5, with TRBD1 matching 7 bases. Trimming took 4 bases from V and 2 from J; bases not matched to a gene: 1. Per germline, CDR1 SGHTA and CDR2 FQGNSA. The CDR3 is made up of 13 amino acids. In DNA form, the CDR3 reads TGTGCCAGCAGCTCGGGACAGCAAGAGACCCAGTACTTC. Translation gives CASSSGQQETQYF.

There are many counts of this clone. This chain links TRBV7-8 with TRBJ2-1; 8 bases align to TRBD2. CDR1 is SGHVS and CDR2 is FQNEAQ in the germline V gene. The CDR3 spans 13 residues. V gave up 5 bases and J gave up 10 bases; unmatched junction bases: 7. The CDR3: CASSRGGALEQFF. In nucleotides, the CDR3 is TGTGCCAGCAGCCGGGGGGGCGCTTTGGAGCAGTTCTTC.

The V call is TRBV6-2 or TRBV6-3, the J call TRBJ2-7; D remains unclear. The CDR3 is made up of 11 amino acids. The germline V and J ends were trimmed by 4 bases and 3 bases, with 4 bases remaining between them. Germline V lookup: CDR1 MNHEY, CDR2 SVGEGT. CDR3 amino acids: CASSLIYEQYF. The CDR3 coding sequence is TGTGCCAGCAGTTTGATCTACGAGCAGTACTTC.

The chain employs TRBV29-1 and TRBJ2-1, with 9 bases lining up with TRBD2. Germline V CDR1 and CDR2: SQVTM, ANQGSEA. The CDR3 has 13 amino acids. The V segment lost 6 bases and the J segment 8 bases; nucleotides outside the gene matches: 8. The CDR3 region has the DNA TGCAGCGTACTGGGGACTAGCATACATGAGCAGTTCTTC. Its translation: CSVLGTSIHEQFF.

The rearrangement joins TRBV24-1 to TRBJ1-1; D gene uncertain. Trimming took 12 bases from V and 1 from J, leaving 14 bases between them. The CDR3 has 13 residues. CDR1 is KGHDR and CDR2 is SFDVKD in the germline V gene. The CDR3 DNA reads TGTGCCCCTTGGGATCACCCGAACACTGAAGCTTTCTTT. It codes for CAPWDHPNTEAFF.

The gene calls are TRBV7-2 and TRBJ1-4; maybe TRBD1 (5 bases). The CDR3 covers 15 residues. Trimming took 7 bases from V and 8 from J, leaving 20 bases between them. The V gene's germline CDR1 is SGHTA and CDR2 FQGNSA. The CDR3 nucleotides are TGTGCCAGCACCCTCATGACCGGGACTGGGGAAAAACTGTTTTTT. This encodes CASTLMTGTGEKLFF.

This chain connects TRBV20-1 to TRBJ1-2; D unresolved. Germline-derived CDR1 and CDR2 are DFQATT and SNEGSKA (reference sequence). The ends were cut back, 0 bases at V and 8 bases at J, with 4 bases in the middle. This CDR3 contains 10 residues. This CDR3 is CSARDRGYTF. The CDR3 nucleotides read TGCAGTGCTAGAGATCGGGGCTACACCTTC.

V is TRBV10-3 and J is TRBJ1-1; maybe TRBD1 (5 bases). Germline CDR1 reads ENHRY; CDR2 reads SYGVKD. This CDR3 region has 14 residues. Trimming took 3 bases from V and 7 from J, leaving 15 bases between them. CDR3 nucleotides: TGTGCCATCAGTGAAAGACAGACGAGCTATGAAGCTTTCTTT. It codes for CAISERQTSYEAFF.

The V gene is TRBV7-2, the J gene TRBJ2-7; TRBD1 matches at 7 bases. There are 15 residues in the CDR3. The V segment lost 4 bases and the J segment 3 bases; nucleotides outside the gene matches: 9. Germline-derived CDR1 and CDR2 are SGHTA and FQGNSA. The CDR3, as DNA: TGTGCCAGCAGCTCGACGACAGGGTACGACTACGAGCAGTACTTC. This sequence encodes CASSSTTGYDYEQYF. The variable domain in full, with the rest retrieved from reference TRBV7-2 and TRBJ2-7, is GAGVSQSPSNKVTEKGKDVELRCDPISGHTALYWYRQSLGQGLEFLIYFQGNSAPDKSGLPSDRFSAERTGGSVSTLTIQRTQQEDSAVYLCASSSTTGYDYEQYFGPGTRLTVT.

This chain connects TRBV5-1 to TRBJ1-2; possible D gene TRBD1, 6 bases. The CDR3 spans 13 residues. Germline V lookup: CDR1 SGHRS, CDR2 YFSETQ. The V and J ends lost 4 bases and 7 bases respectively, with 14 bases between them. The CDR3 DNA follows: TGCGCCAGCAGCCTAACAGGGCTGAGTGGCTACACCTTC. Protein: CASSLTGLSGYTF.